This is a list of T cell receptor beta chains from one sample in a study of T cell responses to AZD1222 COVID-19 vaccine. The protocol was immunoSEQ multiplex PCR, while the TCRdb copy is restricted to in-frame clones and leaves out a portion. The sample carries tens of thousands of clones, around 80% recorded once. The sample consisted of peripheral blood, taken on day 0 of AZD1222 vaccination. These receptor sequences come from an adult in good health. The CDR3 runs from the conserved cysteine through the conserved F or W. Each record gives: J gene, V gene, clone size, D gene, CDR3 DNA, CDR3 protein. The D gene is left open where the match is weak. The listing skips clone size in some rows; elsewhere it reads once, few, many or a size class.

TRBJ1-4 TRBV6-6 NA NA TGTGCCAGCAGTTACTCGCTAACAGGGAGGGGTGAAAAACTGTTTTTT CASSYSLTGRGEKLFF
TRBJ1-5 TRBV7-2 NA NA TGTGCCAGCAGCCTCGGGCCCTCTGGGCCCCAGCATTTT CASSLGPSGPQHF
TRBJ1-3 TRBV10-3 NA NA TGTGCCATCAATATGGACGGTTCTGGAAACACCATATATTTT CAINMDGSGNTIYF
TRBJ2-1 TRBV19 once TRBD2 TGTGCCAGTAGTATAGTTTGGACTAGCGGCGCGGATGAGCAGTTCTTC CASSIVWTSGADEQFF
TRBJ1-3 TRBV30 few NA TGTGCCTGGAGCAGGGGTGGAAACACCATATATTTT CAWSRGGNTIYF
TRBJ1-1 TRBV29-1 once TRBD1 TGCAGCGTTGAGGAGGCCCGCAGGGGGAAAACTGAAGCTTTCTTT CSVEEARRGKTEAFF
TRBJ1-6 TRBV4-1 once NA TGCGCCAGCAGCCAAGATAGGACGCCCGAACTCCACTTT CASSQDRTPELHF
TRBJ1-3 TRBV7-2 NA NA TGTGCCAGCAGCTCGGAGGCTGGAAACACCATATATTTT CASSSEAGNTIYF
TRBJ2-3 TRBV28 NA TRBD1 TGTGCCAGCAGTAGGGACAGGGGTACAGATACGCAGTATTTT CASSRDRGTDTQYF
TRBJ1-1 TRBV6-5 NA NA TGTGCCAGCAGACTAGGGGATTACACTGAAGCTTTCTTT CASRLGDYTEAFF
TRBJ1-2 TRBV24-1 NA TRBD1 TGTGCCACCTATGACCCGGGACAGGCCCTCGGGGGCTACACCTTC CATYDPGQALGGYTF
TRBJ1-2 TRBV12-3/TRBV12-4 few NA TGTGCCAGCAGCCAAGGGGGAAACTATGGCTACACCTTC CASSQGGNYGYTF
TRBJ1-2 TRBV4-3 NA NA TGCGCCAGCAGCCAGAGCCATGGGTATGGCTACACCTTC CASSQSHGYGYTF
TRBJ2-5 TRBV4-3 NA TRBD1 TGCGCCAGCAGCCGGACAGGTTCGAGGGAGACCCAGTACTTC CASSRTGSRETQYF
TRBJ1-4 TRBV12-3/TRBV12-4 NA NA TGTGCCAGCAGTTTAGAATTAGGGGAAAAACTGTTTTTT CASSLELGEKLFF
TRBJ1-1 TRBV29-1 NA NA TGCAGCGTTTCGTACAGGGTGAACACTGAAGCTTTCTTT CSVSYRVNTEAFF
TRBJ1-2 TRBV9 NA NA TGTGCCAGCAGCGTAGGGGCGGGCTATGGCTACACCTTC CASSVGAGYGYTF
TRBJ2-7 TRBV28 NA NA TGTGCCAGCAGTTTACAGTCTCTCCGGGGCGAGCAGTACTTC CASSLQSLRGEQYF
TRBJ2-3 TRBV7-6 NA NA TGTGCCAGCAGCTCTCGGGCGGGACACTTTGCAGATACGCAGTATTTT CASSSRAGHFADTQYF
TRBJ1-1 TRBV5-4 NA NA TGTGCCAGCAGCCCCTATTTAGGGCAGCAAGCTTTCTTT CASSPYLGQQAFF
TRBJ1-1 TRBV19 NA NA TGTGCCAGTACGGACATCCTAAAGGGGAACACTGAAGCTTTCTTT CASTDILKGNTEAFF
TRBJ2-5 TRBV9 NA NA TGTGCCAGCAGCGTATCGGCGCCGGGAGAGACCCAGTACTTC CASSVSAPGETQYF
TRBJ1-1 TRBV2 NA NA TGTGCCAGCCGTGTTGGGGAAGGCACTGAAGCTTTCTTT CASRVGEGTEAFF
TRBJ2-6 TRBV23-1 NA NA TGCGCCAGCAGTCAATCTCCCAGACCCTCTGGGGCCAACGTCCTGACTTTC CASSQSPRPSGANVLTF
TRBJ2-3 TRBV28 NA NA TGTGCCAGCAGTTTTGGCGGGGAAGGGTCAGATACGCAGTATTTT CASSFGGEGSDTQYF
TRBJ2-2 TRBV27 NA TRBD2 TGTGCCAGCAGTGGGACTAGCCAACCGTCCGGGGAGCTGTTTTTT CASSGTSQPSGELFF
TRBJ2-1 TRBV14 NA NA TGTGCCAGCAGCCATTATGGGGGAAATGAGCAGTTCTTC CASSHYGGNEQFF
TRBJ2-1 TRBV6-4 NA NA TGTGCCAGCAGTGACCGTGCGGGATCGTACAATGAGCAGTTCTTC CASSDRAGSYNEQFF
TRBJ2-2 TRBV11-1 once NA TGTGCCAGCAGCTCGATCAGGGGAATCGGGGAGCTGTTTTTT CASSSIRGIGELFF
TRBJ2-2 TRBV6-5 NA NA TGTGCCAGCAGTTATAACAGGGCACTTGCCGGGGAGCTGTTTTTT CASSYNRALAGELFF
TRBJ1-1 TRBV4-3 NA TRBD1 TGCGCCAGCAGCCAAGCCTATGGACAGGGCGGTAACACTGAAGCTTTCTTT CASSQAYGQGGNTEAFF
TRBJ2-5 TRBV25-1 NA NA TGTGCCAGCAGTATCCGACAGGAGCAAGAGACCCAGTACTTC CASSIRQEQETQYF
TRBJ1-2 TRBV7-3 NA TRBD1 TGTGCCAGCAGCCCAGGACAGGGAGAAGGCTACACCTTC CASSPGQGEGYTF
TRBJ2-1 TRBV12-5 NA NA TGTGCTAGTGGTTTGGTAGTCACTCGCATCAGAGTGAGGCATGAGCAGTTCTTC CASGLVVTRIRVRHEQFF
TRBJ1-1 TRBV2 NA NA TGTGCCAGCAGCGATGGACATAACGAAGCTTTCTTT CASSDGHNEAFF
TRBJ1-5 TRBV19 NA TRBD1 TGTGCCAGTAGTATAGGAGGGGGCTCCAGACAGCCCCAGCATTTT CASSIGGGSRQPQHF
TRBJ2-7 TRBV5-8 NA NA TGTGCCAGCAGCTTCGGCTACGAGCAGTACTTC CASSFGYEQYF
TRBJ2-3 TRBV11-3 NA NA TGTGCCAGCAGCTGGGGACCAAATGTAGATACGCAGTATTTT CASSWGPNVDTQYF
TRBJ2-7 TRBV28 NA NA TGTGCCAGCAGTTTAGGGGACGAGCAGTACTTC CASSLGDEQYF
TRBJ1-2 TRBV3-1/TRBV3-2 NA NA TGTGCCAGCAGCCATGGAATTGGCTATGGCTACACCTTC CASSHGIGYGYTF
TRBJ2-3 TRBV9 NA NA TGTGCCAGCAGCGTGGGCCGGCCCACAGATACGCAGTATTTT CASSVGRPTDTQYF
TRBJ1-1 TRBV4-3 NA NA TGCGCCAGCAGCCCAGTGGGGGGAACAGTGAACACTGAAGCTTTCTTT CASSPVGGTVNTEAFF
TRBJ1-5 TRBV27 NA NA TGTGCCAGCAGTTTCTCAGCACCGGGTCAGCCCCAGCATTTT CASSFSAPGQPQHF
TRBJ1-1 TRBV7-9 NA NA TGTGCCAGCAGCCTGAATATAAGGGATGGGACTGAAGCTTTCTTT CASSLNIRDGTEAFF
TRBJ1-2 TRBV18 NA NA TGTGCCAGCTCACCACCGGTGGGCAGGGCTCACTTC CASSPPVGRAHF
TRBJ2-1 TRBV5-1 NA TRBD2 TGCGCCAGCAGCTTGGGGACTAGCGGGAGTTGGGAGCAGTTCTTC CASSLGTSGSWEQFF
TRBJ2-3 TRBV5-1 NA TRBD2 TGCGCCAGCAGCTCCGGGACTAGCGGGAGAATGACAGATACGCAGTATTTT CASSSGTSGRMTDTQYF
TRBJ1-3 TRBV7-8 NA NA TGTGCCAGCAGCTTAGAAGGCCCAAACTGGTTTGGAAACACCATATATTTT CASSLEGPNWFGNTIYF
TRBJ1-2 TRBV5-6 NA NA TGTGCCAGCAGCTCCTACCGCAGGGCTGGCTACACCTTC CASSSYRRAGYTF
TRBJ2-7 TRBV7-2 NA NA TGTGCCAGCAGAAAACAAGCGGGCTATTCCTACGAGCAGTACTTC CASRKQAGYSYEQYF
TRBJ2-5 TRBV2 NA NA TGTGCCAGCGGGGTCCAAGAGACCCAGTACTTC CASGVQETQYF
TRBJ2-7 TRBV3-1/TRBV3-2 NA TRBD2 TGTGCCAGCAGCCAAGTCCCCTCAGGGGCGGGAGGTCTCTACGAGCAGTACTTC CASSQVPSGAGGLYEQYF
TRBJ2-1 TRBV5-1 NA NA TGCGCCAGCTCCCCGAGGCTAGCCACCGGTTACAATGAGCAGTTCTTC CASSPRLATGYNEQFF